This T cell receptor beta chain was recovered during a study of cytomegalovirus exposure and HLA in healthy donors. The PCR made use of 60 Vbeta and 13 Jbeta primers. Method: immunoSEQ multiplex PCR; TCRdb's copy keeps in-frame clones and lacks some. The sample lists more than 150,000 clones, 70% to 90% occurring once. The CDR3 length is 13 residues. Trimming took 5 bases from V and 4 from J; bases not matched to a gene: 3. Germline V gives CDR1 MNHEY, CDR2 SVGAGI. Notes on the study in general: Cytomegalovirus-associated TCR beta chains were listed, numbering some 180.

On this clone: Its antigen remains unknown.

The clonotype was recovered from a woman aged 18 to 35 in good health and CMV-seronegative. The sample consisted of PBMCs. V and J are TRBV6-5 and TRBJ1-1; 8 bases align to TRBD1. CDR3 loop: CASSQDRGTEAFF. Here the CDR3 DNA reads TGTGCCAGCAGTCAAGACAGGGGCACTGAAGCTTTCTTT.